This TCR beta chain was profiled in a study of blood T cells in healthy people across ages. General study findings and limits: PBMC samples, being unsorted, prevented any conclusive comparison of naive and antigen-experienced cells. With naive T cell percentage, TCR beta diversity showed a strong correlation.

Turning to this clonotype: The antigen remains unidentified.

Trimming cost V 6 bases and J 7 bases; bases outside gene matches: 7. CDR1 is SNHLY, CDR2 FYNNEI, per germline. The CDR3 consists of 15 residues. Combining a sample-barcoded 5' primer with a J-beta primer mix, a second PCR ran for 7 to 11 cycles. A template-switch adaptor with 12 random nucleotides tagged each cDNA molecule. A single record per CDR3 protein comes from TCRdb applying MiXCR to the 5' RACE reads. The sample consists of about 970,000 distinct CDR3 sequences, roughly 50% of them appearing once. The J gene is TRBJ2-1, the V gene TRBV2; 12 positions match TRBD2. The clonotype comes from a woman aged 55-70 years in good health. Sequenced sample: blood. The CDR3 loop is CASSETSGRINEQFF. CDR3 bases: TGTGCCAGCAGCGAAACTAGCGGGAGGATTAATGAGCAGTTCTTC.